The present TCR beta chain was sequenced within a study of PD-1 blockade in classical Hodgkin lymphoma. Notes on the study in general: Complete responders' baseline diversity resembled that of newly diagnosed patients.

Autologous stem cell transplantation was followed by relapse in every patient, and brentuximab vedotin exposure varied. A word on this clone: No antigen is known for it.

Profiled with immunoSEQ multiplex PCR; TCRdb holds only in-frame clones, not every one. This sample has about 46,000 clones, with around 70% found just once. With 2 bases removed from V and 2 bases from J, the gap between germline ends came to 12 bases. Germline lookup yields CDR1 KGHSH and CDR2 LQKENI. The CDR3 has 15 amino acids. Sample: peripheral blood mononuclear cells (PBMCs), taken at baseline. The sequence was obtained from a human donor with classical Hodgkin lymphoma. This chain joins TRBV18 and TRBJ1-1; a possible D gene is TRBD1 (5 bases). CDR3 nucleotide sequence: TGTGCCAGCTCACCATATTCAGGGATTAACACTGAAGCTTTCTTT. It translates to CASSPYSGINTEAFF.